This is a list of T cell receptor beta chains from one sample in a study of cytomegalovirus exposure and HLA in healthy donors. The table came from immunoSEQ multiplex PCR; TCRdb's copy has only in-frame clones and leaves some out. The data contain 120,000 or so clones, roughly nine tenths of them singletons. The sequenced sample consisted of PBMCs. These receptors came from a woman under 30 in good health and CMV-seronegative. CDR3s include the opening cysteine and the closing phenylalanine or tryptophan. D genes are given only for firm matches. For some rows the clone size is stated as once, few or many, or as a class when expanded; others skip it.

cdr3_aa: CASSWSTLRTGGSEAFF
cdr3_nt: TGTGCCAGCAGTTGGTCAACACTGAGAACAGGGGGATCTGAAGCTTTCTTT
d_call: TRBD1
j_call: TRBJ1-1
v_call: TRBV28
clone_size: NA

cdr3_aa: CASSDEGTSGTDTQYF
cdr3_nt: TGTGCCAGCAGTGACGAAGGGACTAGCGGCACAGATACGCAGTATTTT
d_call: TRBD2
j_call: TRBJ2-3
v_call: TRBV6-4
clone_size: few

cdr3_aa: CASGGAGGPLIGSPLHF
cdr3_nt: TGTGCCAGCGGCGGGGCAGGGGGCCCCCTTATTGGATCACCCCTCCACTTT
d_call: TRBD1
j_call: TRBJ1-6
v_call: TRBV7-2
clone_size: once

cdr3_aa: CASSLEGQGLYGYTF
cdr3_nt: TGCGCCAGCAGCTTGGAAGGGCAGGGGCTCTATGGCTACACCTTC
d_call: NA
j_call: TRBJ1-2
v_call: TRBV5-1
clone_size: NA

cdr3_aa: CAWAPGGYEQYF
cdr3_nt: TGTGCCTGGGCCCCCGGAGGCTACGAGCAGTACTTC
d_call: NA
j_call: TRBJ2-7
v_call: TRBV30
clone_size: NA

cdr3_aa: CASSYSKVAGGHIQYF
cdr3_nt: TGTGCCAGCAGTTACTCGAAGGTGGCGGGGGGACACATTCAGTACTTC
d_call: TRBD2
j_call: TRBJ2-4
v_call: TRBV6-5
clone_size: NA

cdr3_aa: CASSTSGASQETQYF
cdr3_nt: TGCGCCAGTTCTACTAGCGGGGCTTCCCAAGAGACCCAGTACTTC
d_call: TRBD2
j_call: TRBJ2-5
v_call: TRBV5-1
clone_size: NA

cdr3_aa: CASSPRAGGLYNEQFF
cdr3_nt: TGTGCCAGCTCACCAAGGGCGGGAGGGCTCTACAATGAGCAGTTCTTC
d_call: TRBD2
j_call: TRBJ2-1
v_call: TRBV18
clone_size: NA

cdr3_aa: CASRLGGTYGYTF
cdr3_nt: TGCGCCAGCAGGTTAGGGGGCACCTATGGCTACACCTTC
d_call: TRBD1
j_call: TRBJ1-2
v_call: TRBV4-1
clone_size: NA

cdr3_aa: CASSLGGDQPQHF
cdr3_nt: TGTGCCAGCAGCTTAGGGGGGGATCAGCCCCAGCATTTT
d_call: NA
j_call: TRBJ1-5
v_call: TRBV7-9
clone_size: NA

cdr3_aa: CASSQGTGTGRLFF
cdr3_nt: TGCGCCAGCAGCCAAGGGACGGGGACAGGGAGACTGTTTTTT
d_call: TRBD1
j_call: TRBJ1-4
v_call: TRBV4-1
clone_size: NA

cdr3_aa: CASRDRVNYGYTF
cdr3_nt: TGTGCCAGCAGGGACAGGGTTAACTATGGCTACACCTTC
d_call: TRBD1
j_call: TRBJ1-2
v_call: TRBV7-2
clone_size: NA

cdr3_aa: CASSLGPRSYEQYF
cdr3_nt: TGTGCCAGCAGCTTAGGTCCCAGATCCTACGAGCAGTACTTC
d_call: NA
j_call: TRBJ2-7
v_call: TRBV11-2
clone_size: NA

cdr3_aa: CASSQGRGKLFF
cdr3_nt: TGTGCCAGCAGCCAGGGCCGAGGAAAACTGTTTTTT
d_call: NA
j_call: TRBJ1-4
v_call: TRBV2
clone_size: NA

cdr3_aa: CASGTSDIYSNQPQHF
cdr3_nt: TGTGCTAGTGGAACCTCGGACATCTATAGCAATCAGCCCCAGCATTTT
d_call: NA
j_call: TRBJ1-5
v_call: TRBV12-5
clone_size: NA

cdr3_aa: CASYGQGSTEAFF
cdr3_nt: TGTGCCAGTTATGGACAGGGTTCGACTGAAGCTTTCTTT
d_call: TRBD1
j_call: TRBJ1-1
v_call: TRBV6-5
clone_size: NA

cdr3_aa: CASRRTSGTGDEQFF
cdr3_nt: TGTGCCAGCAGACGGACTAGCGGGACTGGAGATGAGCAGTTCTTC
d_call: TRBD2
j_call: TRBJ2-1
v_call: TRBV7-3
clone_size: NA

cdr3_aa: CASSRDGQGGGYTF
cdr3_nt: TGCGCCAGCAGCCGAGACGGACAGGGAGGTGGCTACACCTTC
d_call: TRBD1
j_call: TRBJ1-2
v_call: TRBV5-1
clone_size: NA

cdr3_aa: CASRLYRGRGETQYF
cdr3_nt: TGTGCCAGCAGACTATACAGGGGGCGAGGAGAGACCCAGTACTTC
d_call: TRBD1
j_call: TRBJ2-5
v_call: TRBV11-2
clone_size: NA

cdr3_aa: CASSSIPGSGGASTDTQYF
cdr3_nt: TGCGCCAGCAGCTCCATCCCGGGGAGCGGGGGGGCGTCCACAGATACGCAGTATTTT
d_call: TRBD2
j_call: TRBJ2-3
v_call: TRBV4-1
clone_size: NA

cdr3_aa: CATIRGDTQYF
cdr3_nt: TGTGCCACCATTCGGGGAGATACGCAGTATTTT
d_call: NA
j_call: TRBJ2-3
v_call: TRBV2
clone_size: NA

cdr3_aa: CASSLAVEGDEQYF
cdr3_nt: TGTGCCAGCAGCTTGGCGGTAGAGGGGGACGAGCAGTACTTC
d_call: NA
j_call: TRBJ2-7
v_call: TRBV5-4
clone_size: NA